The entry below describes one T cell receptor beta chain. The antigen remains unidentified. Sample time point: sample taken at primary tumor resection. Without sorting, whole RNA was sequenced from tumor, nontumor lung or frozen PBMC. TCRdb reanalysed the 5' RACE reads using MiXCR and keeps one entry per CDR3 protein. The repertoire holds 39,000 or so distinct CDR3 sequences, with approximately 7.5% as singletons. This sample was taken from a study of spatial heterogeneity in lung cancer. Overall study: Consistently, beta-chain sequences turned up in larger numbers than alpha-chain sequences did. Findings of the study overall: Ubiquitous expanded tumor TCRs were seen in blood more at resection than at follow-up.

This receptor was obtained from a male donor with early-stage non-small cell lung cancer. Sequencing was performed on PBMCs, taken at surgery.

The CDR3 loop is CASSPHSGKTYNEQFF. CDR3 DNA: TGTGCCAGCAGCCCCCATAGCGGAAAGACCTACAATGAGCAGTTCTTC. V and J are TRBV3-1 and TRBJ2-1, with D tentatively TRBD2 (6 bases). The CDR3 is 16 amino acids. Germline CDR1 reads LGHDT; CDR2 reads YNNKEL (reference sequence). V lost 4 bases, J lost 2 bases, and 15 bases lay in between.